This T cell receptor beta chain was retrieved from a study of beta chain features in type 1 diabetes. The CDR3 has 15 residues. Germline CDR1 and CDR2: SNHLY and FYNNEI. After removal of 6 bases from V and 1 base from J, the junction contained 8 bases not matched to a gene. Based on CD45RO/CCR7/CD25/CD127/CD95/CD27, CD4+ regulatory, stem cell-like memory, naive and central memory cells were sorted. Study observations and caveats: When Type 1 diabetes patients were examined, their TCRB CDR3s proved moderately but significantly shorter in all four CD4+ subsets. A potential PCR bias toward shorter templates would be equal in patient and control samples.

Of note for this clone: Its cognate antigen is unknown.

The investigators reverse transcribed all of the isolated RNA, so they sequenced expressed TCRB transcripts. Assay used: immunoSEQ multiplex PCR; TCRdb lists only in-frame clones, some missing. The repertoire includes hundreds of thousands of clones, more than 12% of them detected once, and just under 0.04% sits in the top ten. The rearrangement links TRBV2 to TRBJ1-1; 7 nucleotides agree with TRBD1. Sequencing was done on a sample of naive CD4+ T cells from blood. The origin of this receptor is a man in his late teens or twenties with type 1 diabetes. CDR3 DNA: TGTGCCAGCAGGCGACCCGGGACAGAGAACACTGAAGCTTTCTTT. Its translation: CASRRPGTENTEAFF.